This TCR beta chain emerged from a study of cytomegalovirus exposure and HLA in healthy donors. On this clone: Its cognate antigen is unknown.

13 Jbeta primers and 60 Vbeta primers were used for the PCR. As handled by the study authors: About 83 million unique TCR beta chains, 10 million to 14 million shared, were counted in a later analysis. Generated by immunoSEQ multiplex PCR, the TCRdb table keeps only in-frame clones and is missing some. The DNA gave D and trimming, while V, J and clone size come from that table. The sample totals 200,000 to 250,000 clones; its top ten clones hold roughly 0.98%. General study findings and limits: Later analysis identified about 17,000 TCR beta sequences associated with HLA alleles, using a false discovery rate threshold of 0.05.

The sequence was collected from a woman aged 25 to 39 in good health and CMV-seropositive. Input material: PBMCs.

DNA of the CDR3: TGTGCCATCAGGAGGGGACAGCTGGTTGACACTGAAGCTTTCTTT. It yields the protein CAIRRGQLVDTEAFF. This chain joins TRBV10-3 and TRBJ1-1; 7 bases line up with TRBD1. V trimming: 6 bases; J trimming: 3 bases; junction bases outside the gene matches: 10. The V gene's germline CDR1 is ENHRY and CDR2 SYGVKD. The CDR3 runs to 15 residues.